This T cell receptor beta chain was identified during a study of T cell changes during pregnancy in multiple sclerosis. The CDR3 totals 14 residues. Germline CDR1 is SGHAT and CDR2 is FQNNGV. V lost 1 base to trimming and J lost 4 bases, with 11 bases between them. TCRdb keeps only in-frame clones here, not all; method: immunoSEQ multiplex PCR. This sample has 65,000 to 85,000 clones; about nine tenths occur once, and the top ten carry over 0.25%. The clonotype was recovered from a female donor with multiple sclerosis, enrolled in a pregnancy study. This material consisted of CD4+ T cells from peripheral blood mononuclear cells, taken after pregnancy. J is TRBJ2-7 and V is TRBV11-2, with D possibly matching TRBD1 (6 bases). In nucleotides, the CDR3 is TGTGCCAGCAGCTTAGTCGAGGGGGAATACGAGCAGTACTTC. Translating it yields CASSLVEGEYEQYF.